The following is a T cell receptor beta chain sequence with its context. Its binding antigen is unknown. One base away there is no much larger clone; base qualities are not given. Library preparation used 5' RACE. For sequencing, an Illumina HiSeq 2000 was employed. Template switching introduced a universal primer binding site; the final cDNA contained a unique molecular identifier, enabling accurate counting of TCR cDNA molecules. Specific primers in the conserved constant-segment region were used to synthesize first-strand cDNA for the TCR alpha and beta chains. To control for contamination, every cDNA library was double barcoded, receiving both a SMART-Mk sample barcode and Illumina barcodes. TruSeq adapter sequences along with Illumina sample barcodes were introduced in two successive PCR steps. Sequencing of the TCR alpha and beta cDNA libraries was done on the Illumina HiSeq platform using custom primers. The authors' pipeline ran thus. Unique molecular identifiers were extracted from raw reads with MiGEC, and CDR3 positions were determined with MiXCR. Recombination models were inferred per individual with the repgenHMM and IGoR tools using an EM algorithm. The tcR package in R was used for shared clonotype analysis, with sharing normalized by the product of cloneset sizes. To study raw recombination free of thymic and clonal selection effects, out-of-frame nonproductive sequences were analyzed. TCRdb reanalyzed the raw reads on its own, using fastp at Q25 for trimming and MiXCR for clone calling, and kept in-frame beta chains. Each record represents a unique CDR3 protein, reported with the most common genes and DNA among its rows. The V and J calls and clone size are TCRdb's, not the authors'. In all, the sample holds 250,000 or so distinct CDR3 sequences, and approximately 8.6% of those were seen once. The top ten clones comprise less than 4% of the sample.

Every donor in the study was a healthy Caucasian. Three pairs of female monozygotic twins, all aged 18 to 29 years, were included in the twin cohort. CD4+ and CD8+ T cell populations were isolated with positive isolation kits from Invitrogen. Compared with germline, V lacks 3 bases and J lacks 4 bases; bases without a gene match: 12. The CDR3 runs 16 amino acids, cysteine and phenylalanine included. Only the CDR3 DNA stays, 48 bases, in frame from base 1. This entry is derived from a study of identical twins (dated by TCRdb to 2016 to 2017). About the investigation overall: To test whether fetal clonotypes persist, this study deep-sequenced TCR alpha and beta repertoires from monozygotic twins, from unrelated adults of various ages, and from cord blood. Replicate twin experiments were performed at different times using different library preparation protocols to rule out contamination.

General study outcomes and caveats: Because the same donors could not be followed over many years, the conclusions relied on cross-sectional statistical analysis. Recombination models systematically underestimated out-of-frame TCR alpha sharing in monozygotic twins but agreed with sharing between unrelated individuals. Compared with coincidental sharing between unrelated individuals, an excess of low generation-probability sequences was observed among out-of-frame TCR alpha sequences shared between twins. The excess sharing between twins in beta out-of-frame sequences was weaker because fewer shared sequences reduced the signal-to-noise ratio. Invariant T cells such as MAIT and iNKT could partly confound zero-insertion analyses, though diverse VJ usage argued against this for most clonotypes. Fewer insertions were carried by abundant cord blood beta clonotypes; a weaker similar trend was observed in young adult naive repertoires, while no such trend was observed in memory repertoires.

These same data were also listed under a study on yellow fever vaccine responses in identical twins. As noted in the second study: The T cell response to vaccination in identical twins was reported by the authors to appear partly convergent and partly personalized. Focusing on identical twins, the study followed the T cell clones that responded to the vaccine, and did so with precision.

The sequenced sample consisted of CD8+ T cells sorted from blood. Recombination joined TRBV12-3 or TRBV12-4 with TRBJ2-7; 7 central nucleotides agree with TRBD2. This receptor was identified in a woman aged 18-29 years in good health. The DNA reads TGTGCCAGCAGTTTTAGTTTACGGAGCGGGATTTACGAGCAGTACTTC. Its product reads: CASSFSLRSGIYEQYF.